This paragraph covers one TCR beta chain sequence. Seattle's enrolled individuals joined amid active infection and were then monitored longitudinally. These data belong to a study of blood T cell repertoires in COVID-19. Study background: Whether acute or convalescent, the COVID-19 samples came from the United States, Italy and Spain. Sources were T cells, B-cell-depleted T cells, or PBMCs; the material itself was cDNA or gDNA.

Original data processing: Reference gene primer amplification gave estimated nucleated cell counts. The protocol was immunoSEQ multiplex PCR, while the TCRdb copy is restricted to in-frame clones and leaves out a portion. That table gives V, J and clone size, and the DNA gave D and trimming. In the table there are over 200,000 clones, 83% of which are singletons. Germline values: CDR1 SGHTA, CDR2 FQGNSA. The V segment lost 6 bases and the J segment 4 bases; nucleotides outside the gene matches: 11. There are 16 residues in the CDR3. The TCR was taken from a woman aged 30 to 39 with COVID-19, enrolled during active disease. The sequenced sample consisted of peripheral blood. The rearrangement links TRBV7-2 to TRBJ2-7, with TRBD2 matching over 11 bases. CDR3 coding DNA: TGTGCCAGCAGGCCACGACTAGCGGGGACTGGGTACGAGCAGTACTTC. Encoded protein: CASRPRLAGTGYEQYF.